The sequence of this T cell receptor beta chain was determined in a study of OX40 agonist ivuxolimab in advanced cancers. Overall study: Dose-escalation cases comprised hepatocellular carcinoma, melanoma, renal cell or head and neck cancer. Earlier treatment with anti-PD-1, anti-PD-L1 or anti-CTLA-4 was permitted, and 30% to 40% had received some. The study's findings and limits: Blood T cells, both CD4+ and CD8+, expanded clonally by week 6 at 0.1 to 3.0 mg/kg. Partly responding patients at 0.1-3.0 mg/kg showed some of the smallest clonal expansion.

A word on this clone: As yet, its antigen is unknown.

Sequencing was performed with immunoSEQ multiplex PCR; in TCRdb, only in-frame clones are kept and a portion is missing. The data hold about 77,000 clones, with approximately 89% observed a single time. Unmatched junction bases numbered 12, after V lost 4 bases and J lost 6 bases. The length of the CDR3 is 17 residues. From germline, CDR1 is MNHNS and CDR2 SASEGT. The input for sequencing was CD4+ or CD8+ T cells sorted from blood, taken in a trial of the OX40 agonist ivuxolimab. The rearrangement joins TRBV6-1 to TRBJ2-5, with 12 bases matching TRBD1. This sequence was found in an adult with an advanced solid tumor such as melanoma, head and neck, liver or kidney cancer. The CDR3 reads CASSGVRGQGAMKTQYF. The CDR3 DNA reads TGTGCCAGCAGTGGCGTCCGGGGACAGGGGGCGATGAAGACCCAGTACTTC.